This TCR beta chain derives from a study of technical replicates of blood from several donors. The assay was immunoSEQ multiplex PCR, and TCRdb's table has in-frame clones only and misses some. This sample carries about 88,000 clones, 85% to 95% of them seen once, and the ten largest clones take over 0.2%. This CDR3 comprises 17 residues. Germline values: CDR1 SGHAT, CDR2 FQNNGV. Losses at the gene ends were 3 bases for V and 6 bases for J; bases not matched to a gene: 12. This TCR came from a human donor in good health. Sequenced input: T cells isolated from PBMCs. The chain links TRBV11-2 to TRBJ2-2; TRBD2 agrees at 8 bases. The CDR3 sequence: CASSFRRGGVLSGELFF. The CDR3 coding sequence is TGTGCCAGCAGCTTTCGCCGGGGGGGGGTGTTGTCCGGGGAGCTGTTTTTT.